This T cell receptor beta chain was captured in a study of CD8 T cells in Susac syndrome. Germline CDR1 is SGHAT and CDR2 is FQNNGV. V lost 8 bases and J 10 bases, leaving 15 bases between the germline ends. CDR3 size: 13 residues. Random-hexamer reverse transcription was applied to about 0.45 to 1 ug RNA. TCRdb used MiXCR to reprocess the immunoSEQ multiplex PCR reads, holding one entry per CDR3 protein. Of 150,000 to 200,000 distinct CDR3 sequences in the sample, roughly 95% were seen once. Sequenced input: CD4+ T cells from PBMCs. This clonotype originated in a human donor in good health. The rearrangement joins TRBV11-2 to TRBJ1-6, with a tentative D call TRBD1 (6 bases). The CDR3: CASQLSGGSPLHF. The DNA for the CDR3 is TGTGCCAGCCAGCTGTCCGGGGGCTCACCCCTCCACTTT. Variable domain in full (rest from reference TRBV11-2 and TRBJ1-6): EAGVAQSPRYKIIEKRQSVAFWCNPISGHATLYWYQQILGQGPKLLIQFQNNGVVDDSQLPKDRFSAERLKGVDSTLKIQPAKLEDSAVYLCASQLSGGSPLHFGNGTRLTVT.